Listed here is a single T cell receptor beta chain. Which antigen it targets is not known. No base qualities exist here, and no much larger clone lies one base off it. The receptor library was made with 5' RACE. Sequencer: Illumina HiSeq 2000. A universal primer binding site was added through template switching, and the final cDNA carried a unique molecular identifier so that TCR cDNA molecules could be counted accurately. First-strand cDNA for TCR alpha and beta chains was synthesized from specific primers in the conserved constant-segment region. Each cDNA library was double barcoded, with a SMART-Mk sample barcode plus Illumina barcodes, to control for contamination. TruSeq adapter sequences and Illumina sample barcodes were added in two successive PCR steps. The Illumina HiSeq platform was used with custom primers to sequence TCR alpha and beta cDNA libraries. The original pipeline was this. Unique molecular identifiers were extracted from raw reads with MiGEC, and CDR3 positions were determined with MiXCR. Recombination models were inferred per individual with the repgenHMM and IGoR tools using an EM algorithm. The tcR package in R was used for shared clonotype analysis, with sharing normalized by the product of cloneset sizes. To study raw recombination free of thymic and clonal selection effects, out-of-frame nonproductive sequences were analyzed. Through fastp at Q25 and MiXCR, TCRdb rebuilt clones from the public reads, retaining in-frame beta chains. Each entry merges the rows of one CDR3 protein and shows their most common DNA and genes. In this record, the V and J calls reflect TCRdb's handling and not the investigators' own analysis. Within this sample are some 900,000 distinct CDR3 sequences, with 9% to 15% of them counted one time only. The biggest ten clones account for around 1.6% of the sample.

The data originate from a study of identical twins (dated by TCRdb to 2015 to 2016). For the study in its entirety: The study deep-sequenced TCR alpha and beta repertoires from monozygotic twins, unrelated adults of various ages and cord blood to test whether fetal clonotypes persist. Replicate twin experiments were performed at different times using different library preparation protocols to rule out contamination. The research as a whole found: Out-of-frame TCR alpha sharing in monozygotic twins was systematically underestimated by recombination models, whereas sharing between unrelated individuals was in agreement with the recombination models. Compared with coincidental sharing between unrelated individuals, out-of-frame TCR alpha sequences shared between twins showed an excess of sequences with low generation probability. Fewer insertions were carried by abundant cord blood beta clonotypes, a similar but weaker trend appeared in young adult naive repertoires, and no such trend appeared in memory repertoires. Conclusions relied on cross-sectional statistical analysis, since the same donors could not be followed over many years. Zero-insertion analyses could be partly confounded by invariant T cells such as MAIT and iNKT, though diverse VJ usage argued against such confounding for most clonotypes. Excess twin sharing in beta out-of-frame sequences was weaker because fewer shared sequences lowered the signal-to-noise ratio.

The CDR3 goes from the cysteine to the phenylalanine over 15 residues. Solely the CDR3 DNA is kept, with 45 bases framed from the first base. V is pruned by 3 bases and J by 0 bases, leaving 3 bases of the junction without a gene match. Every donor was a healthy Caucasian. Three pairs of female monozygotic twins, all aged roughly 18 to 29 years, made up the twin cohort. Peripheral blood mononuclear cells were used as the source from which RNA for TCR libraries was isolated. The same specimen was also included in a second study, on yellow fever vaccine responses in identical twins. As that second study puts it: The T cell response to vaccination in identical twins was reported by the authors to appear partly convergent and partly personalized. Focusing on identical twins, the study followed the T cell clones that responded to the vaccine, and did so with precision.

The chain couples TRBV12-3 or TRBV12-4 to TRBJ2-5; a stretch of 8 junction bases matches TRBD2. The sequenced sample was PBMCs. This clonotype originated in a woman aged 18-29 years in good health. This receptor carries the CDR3 CASSFGGGYQETQYF. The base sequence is TGTGCCAGCAGTTTCGGGGGGGGGTACCAAGAGACCCAGTACTTC.